The 5 T cell receptor beta chains reported below all come from one sample, sequenced in a study of tissue T cells after allogeneic stem cell transplantation. Steroid-refractory graft-versus-host disease after allogeneic hematopoietic cell transplant qualified adults for prospective research-autopsy enrollment. The repertoire was sequenced with immunoSEQ multiplex PCR; TCRdb's copy has only in-frame clones and lacks some. The sample consists of about 2,800 clones, 60% to 70% of them appearing once. The source material was duodenal tissue, sampled at autopsy. The receptors derive from a male patient aged 60 or older with steroid-refractory graft-versus-host disease after an allogeneic stem cell transplant. The T cells may partly be graft donor cells.

The chain employs TRBV28 and TRBJ1-4; D gene unclear. Germline values: CDR1 MDHEN, CDR2 SYDVKM. The V gene lost 6 bases and the J gene lost 0 bases, with 5 bases spanning the gap. CDR3 length: 13 amino acids. Here the CDR3 DNA reads TGTGCCAGCAGGGATGCAACTAATGAAAAACTGTTTTTT. Translation gives CASRDATNEKLFF. The full variable domain, in which reference TRBV28 and TRBJ1-4 provide the parts outside the CDR3, is DVKVTQSSRYLVKRTGEKVFLECVQDMDHENMFWYRQDPGLGLRLIYFSYDVKMKEKGDIPEGYSVSREKKERFSLILESASTNQTSMYLCASRDATNEKLFFGSGTQLSVL.

V gene TRBV7-2 combines with J gene TRBJ2-1, with TRBD1 identical over 7 bases. Trimming at V came to 5 bases and at J to 7 bases, leaving 8 bases not matched to a gene. This CDR3 has 14 amino acids. CDR1 is SGHTA and CDR2 is FQGNSA in the germline V gene. The CDR3 spells CASSPRGGVNEQFF. The CDR3 DNA sequence: TGTGCCAGCAGCCCGAGAGGGGGCGTGAATGAGCAGTTCTTC. The full variable domain, completed using reference TRBV7-2 and TRBJ2-1, is GAGVSQSPSNKVTEKGKDVELRCDPISGHTALYWYRQSLGQGLEFLIYFQGNSAPDKSGLPSDRFSAERTGGSVSTLTIQRTQQEDSAVYLCASSPRGGVNEQFFGPGTRLTVL.

This clone was counted a single time. V gene TRBV11-3 combines with J gene TRBJ2-3, with a tentative D call TRBD1 (5 bases). CDR3 length: 13 residues. Germline CDR1 and CDR2: SGHNT and YENEEA. Trimming stripped 5 bases from V and 1 base from J, with 7 bases between. DNA for the CDR3: TGTGCCAGCAGCCTAGGGGGCACAGATACGCAGTATTTT. This translates into CASSLGGTDTQYF.

This chain uses TRBV2 with TRBJ2-7, with 9 bases identical to TRBD1. CDR3 length: 14 residues. Germline assignment: CDR1 SNHLY and CDR2 FYNNEI. V dropped 5 bases and J dropped 2; count of bases not matched to a gene: 4. The CDR3 DNA sequence: TGTGCCAGCAGTCCCCGGACAGGGGCCTACGAGCAGTACTTC. It is translated as CASSPRTGAYEQYF.

This clone is medium-sized by share. The chain joins TRBV12-3 or TRBV12-4 to TRBJ1-1; D gene uncertain. The V and J ends lost 7 bases and 4 bases respectively, with 10 bases between them. This CDR3 is 12 amino acids long. CDR3 protein: CASMRESTEAFF. DNA of the CDR3: TGTGCCAGCATGCGCGAGAGCACTGAAGCTTTCTTT.